These T cell receptor beta chains were read from a single sample in a study of beta chain features in type 1 diabetes. Generated by immunoSEQ multiplex PCR, the TCRdb table keeps only in-frame clones and is missing some. The repertoire includes around 150,000 clones, approximately 9% of them detected once, and 0.54% sits in the top ten. Input material: central memory CD4+ T cells from blood. Receptor source: a woman aged 18 to 35 with type 1 diabetes. CDR3s include the opening cysteine and the closing phenylalanine or tryptophan. Fields, in order: clone size, D gene, J gene, V gene, CDR3 protein, CDR3 DNA. A D gene is named only where the DNA matches it firmly. Size values are once, few and many counts, or a class for expanded clones, and some rows have none.

>few|TRBD1|TRBJ2-1|TRBV4-2
CASSPRQGEDEQFF
TGTGCCAGCAGCCCACGACAGGGGGAGGATGAGCAGTTCTTC
>few|-|TRBJ2-5|TRBV18
CASSLGEETQYF
TGTGCCAGCTCACTTGGGGAGGAGACCCAGTACTTC
>-|TRBD2|TRBJ2-7|TRBV18
CASSTSGRSYEQYF
TGTGCCAGCTCAACTAGCGGGCGATCCTACGAGCAGTACTTC
>-|-|TRBJ2-5|TRBV27
CASSLRVRETQYF
TGTGCCAGCAGTTTACGAGTGCGGGAGACCCAGTACTTC
>-|TRBD1|TRBJ2-7|TRBV18
CASSPQDRVEQYF
TGTGCCAGCTCACCACAGGACAGGGTCGAGCAGTACTTC
>few|TRBD1|TRBJ1-1|TRBV7-2
CASSPQGRRTEAFF
TGTGCCAGCAGCCCACAGGGGAGGAGAACTGAAGCTTTCTTT
>few|-|TRBJ1-2|TRBV27
CASSSLQTVRGYTF
TGTGCCAGCAGTTCCCTTCAGACAGTCCGTGGCTACACCTTC
>few|TRBD1|TRBJ1-1|TRBV5-1
CASSPGQPNTEAFF
TGCGCCAGCAGCCCGGGACAGCCGAACACTGAAGCTTTCTTT
>few|-|TRBJ2-7|TRBV6-6
CASSRGQSLDEQYF
TGTGCCAGCAGCCGCGGACAGTCGCTGGACGAGCAGTACTTC
>-|TRBD1|TRBJ2-3|TRBV29-1
CSVQETGVFTDTQYF
TGCAGCGTCCAGGAGACAGGGGTTTTCACAGATACGCAGTATTTT
>-|-|TRBJ1-6|TRBV13
CASSQTYGNSPLHF
TGTGCCAGCAGCCAGACTTATGGGAATTCACCCCTCCACTTT
>-|-|TRBJ2-5|TRBV10-3
CAISEFLGDGETQYF
TGTGCCATCAGTGAGTTCCTGGGAGACGGGGAGACCCAGTACTTC
>few|TRBD1|TRBJ1-4|TRBV28
CASRHTDRDNEKLFF
TGTGCCAGCAGACACACGGACAGGGACAATGAAAAACTGTTTTTT
>-|TRBD1|TRBJ2-7|TRBV10-3
CAISDTTGGVGNEQYF
TGTGCCATCAGTGATACGACAGGGGGCGTCGGGAACGAGCAGTACTTC
>-|TRBD2|TRBJ2-1|TRBV11-2
CASSLVAPGGRSQQFF
TGTGCCAGCAGCTTAGTAGCCCCAGGCGGGAGGAGTCAGCAGTTCTTC
>-|TRBD2|TRBJ2-3|TRBV29-1
CSQKPGLATDTQYF
TGCAGCCAAAAACCGGGACTAGCAACAGATACGCAGTATTTT
>few|-|TRBJ2-1|TRBV19
CASTEGGTYNEQFF
TGTGCCAGTACCGAGGGGGGGACCTACAATGAGCAGTTCTTC
>few|-|TRBJ2-5|TRBV7-9
CASNADGPGAQYF
TGTGCCAGCAACGCAGACGGCCCTGGAGCCCAGTACTTC
>many|-|TRBJ1-2|TRBV4-3
CASSQEKSGSGYTF
TGCGCCAGCAGCCAAGAAAAGTCAGGGTCTGGCTACACCTTC
>few|-|TRBJ2-3|TRBV7-8
CASSPGLITDTQYF
TGTGCCAGCAGCCCCGGACTAATCACAGATACGCAGTATTTT
>-|-|TRBJ2-1|TRBV14
CASSGLHEQFF
TGTGCCAGCTCAGGGTTACATGAGCAGTTCTTC
>few|-|TRBJ2-3|TRBV29-1
CSVGTSLLDTQYF
TGCAGCGTTGGGACTTCACTCCTCGATACGCAGTATTTT
>-|TRBD2|TRBJ2-7|TRBV19
CASSVGGRYEQYF
TGTGCCAGTAGTGTCGGGGGGAGGTACGAGCAGTACTTC
>-|TRBD2|TRBJ2-5|TRBV4-3
CASSSRLAGGLQETQYF
TGCGCCAGCAGCTCCCGACTAGCGGGGGGGCTGCAAGAGACCCAGTACTTC
>-|TRBD2|TRBJ2-1|TRBV6-5
CASRSGLAGGNEQFF
TGTGCCAGCAGGTCGGGACTAGCGGGAGGCAATGAGCAGTTCTTC
>few|-|TRBJ1-1|TRBV10-2
CASSRVGTEAFF
TGCGCCAGCAGCAGGGTTGGCACTGAAGCTTTCTTT
>few|-|TRBJ1-5|TRBV7-9
CASSRTEDQPQHF
TGTGCCAGCAGTCGGACTGAGGATCAGCCCCAGCATTTT
>few|TRBD2|TRBJ2-7|TRBV2
CASSEGRTSGGYEQYF
TGTGCCAGCAGTGAAGGGCGAACTAGCGGGGGCTACGAGCAGTACTTC
>-|-|TRBJ1-5|TRBV11-2
CASSPGYSNQPQHF
TGTGCCAGCAGCCCAGGCTATAGCAATCAGCCCCAGCATTTT
>-|-|TRBJ2-7|TRBV9
CASSVGSTGAPYEQYF
TGTGCCAGCAGCGTGGGCTCGACGGGAGCCCCCTACGAGCAGTACTTC
>-|-|TRBJ1-2|TRBV10-3
CAIRGSGGSRNYGYTF
TGTGCCATCAGAGGTAGCGGGGGTTCAAGGAACTATGGCTACACCTTC
>few|-|TRBJ1-5|TRBV7-2
CASSEGVIQPQHF
TGTGCCAGCAGCGAGGGGGTCATTCAGCCCCAGCATTTT
>once|-|TRBJ1-1|TRBV6-5
CASTRNTEAFF
TGTGCCAGCACCAGGAACACTGAAGCTTTCTTT
>-|-|TRBJ1-1|TRBV6-6
CASSFTGTTEAFF
TGTGCCAGCAGTTTTACAGGGACGACTGAAGCTTTCTTT
>few|TRBD2|TRBJ2-7|TRBV4-2
CASSQQSGGAPYEQYF
TGTGCCAGCAGCCAACAGAGCGGGGGGGCCCCCTACGAGCAGTACTTC
>-|-|TRBJ1-5|TRBV4-2
CASSQDEGGNQPQHF
TGTGCCAGCAGCCAAGATGAGGGTGGCAATCAGCCCCAGCATTTT
>-|-|TRBJ2-1|TRBV7-2
CASSPGTYNEQFF
TGTGCCAGCAGCCCAGGTACCTACAATGAGCAGTTCTTC
>-|-|TRBJ1-2|TRBV27
CASSPHKTGRYTF
TGTGCCAGCAGTCCCCACAAGACAGGACGCTACACCTTC
>few|-|TRBJ2-1|TRBV4-3
CASSQDFSLGQFF
TGCGCCAGCAGCCAAGATTTTAGTCTTGGGCAGTTCTTC
>-|-|TRBJ1-2|TRBV15
CATSRDLSSGYGYTF
TGTGCCACCAGCAGAGATTTATCCTCCGGCTATGGCTACACCTTC
>few|TRBD2|TRBJ2-5|TRBV7-2
CASTPGGLQETQYF
TGTGCCAGCACCCCGGGGGGACTCCAAGAGACCCAGTACTTC
>few|-|TRBJ1-4|TRBV27
CASSLQVATNEKLFF
TGTGCCAGCAGTCTGCAGGTTGCAACTAATGAAAAACTGTTTTTT
>once|-|TRBJ2-7|TRBV6-4
CASTFPLSYEQYF
TGTGCCAGCACGTTTCCACTTTCCTACGAGCAGTACTTC
>few|-|TRBJ2-1|TRBV7-9
CASSPGQYNEQFF
TGTGCCAGCAGCCCAGGGCAGTACAATGAGCAGTTCTTC
>few|-|TRBJ2-1|TRBV7-2
CASKSTSSEYYNEQFF
TGTGCCAGCAAGTCGACATCGTCAGAGTACTACAATGAGCAGTTCTTC
>few|-|TRBJ2-3|TRBV29-1
CSVEERLTVSTDTQYF
TGCAGCGTTGAAGAGAGACTGACAGTTAGCACAGATACGCAGTATTTT
>-|-|TRBJ2-7|TRBV28
CASTDGTSSPYEQYF
TGTGCCAGCACCGATGGGACTTCATCTCCCTACGAGCAGTACTTC